This passage covers 8 T cell receptor beta chains from one sample sequenced in a study of T cell changes during pregnancy in multiple sclerosis. Here immunoSEQ multiplex PCR was the method, and the copy in TCRdb shows in-frame clones only, minus some. The sample lists about 75,000 clones; more than 80% were seen once. Specimen: peripheral blood, collected in the first trimester of pregnancy. The receptor set was obtained from a female donor in good health, enrolled as a control in a pregnancy study.

The chain couples TRBV7-6 to TRBJ2-7; TRBD2 matches 8 bases. Germline V gives CDR1 SGHVS, CDR2 FNYEAQ. Germline trimming cut 5 bases from V and 4 bases from J; bases unmatched to any gene: 10. The CDR3 totals 15 residues. The CDR3: CASSAWSGSGYEQYF. CDR3 sequence (DNA): TGTGCCAGCAGCGCCTGGAGCGGGAGTGGGTACGAGCAGTACTTC.

This chain connects TRBV30 to TRBJ2-7, with TRBD2 matching over 13 bases. Germline V gives CDR1 GTSNPN, CDR2 SVGIG (reference sequence). Trimming cost V 0 bases and J 1 base; bases outside gene matches: 3. The CDR3 contains 16 residues. The CDR3 reads CAWSVGLAGISYEQYF. The CDR3, as DNA: TGTGCCTGGAGTGTGGGACTAGCGGGAATATCCTACGAGCAGTACTTC. The whole variable domain, filled in from reference TRBV30 and TRBJ2-7, reads SQTIHQWPATLVQPVGSPLSLECTVEGTSNPNLYWYRQAAGRGLQLLFYSVGIGQISSEVPQNLSASRPQDRQFILSSKKLLLSDSGFYLCAWSVGLAGISYEQYFGPGTRLTVT.

The chain couples TRBV14 to TRBJ2-3; D is perhaps TRBD2 (5 bases). Germline lookup yields CDR1 SGHDN and CDR2 FVKESK. Trimming took 3 bases from V and 1 from J, leaving 8 bases between them. There are 14 residues in the CDR3. The CDR3 reads CASSHDYRTDTQYF. The CDR3 bases are TGTGCCAGCAGCCACGACTACCGCACAGATACGCAGTATTTT. Based on the CDR3 plus reference TRBV14 and TRBJ2-3, the full variable domain is EAGVTQFPSHSVIEKGQTVTLRCDPISGHDNLYWYRRVMGKEIKFLLHFVKESKQDESGMPNNRFLAERTGGTYSTLKVQPAELEDSGVYFCASSHDYRTDTQYFGPGTRLTVL.

The chain uses TRBV5-1 and TRBJ1-1; 8 positions match TRBD1. The J segment lost 3 bases and the V segment lost 8 bases, leaving 6 bases of the junction unmatched. The germline V gene encodes CDR1 SGHRS and CDR2 YFSETQ. This CDR3 has 13 amino acids. CDR3 sequence: CASARTGHTEAFF. Written as DNA, the CDR3 is TGCGCCAGTGCTAGGACAGGGCACACTGAAGCTTTCTTT.

This clone was counted a single time. The V and J genes are TRBV4-2 and TRBJ1-3; D unclear. Looked up from germline, CDR1 is LGHNA and CDR2 is YNFKEQ. The V and J ends lost 0 bases and 4 bases respectively, with 16 bases between them. The CDR3 consists of 17 residues. The CDR3 DNA sequence: TGTGCCAGCAGCCAAGATTGGGTTTCGGGGAGCGGAAACACCATATATTTT. Amino acids: CASSQDWVSGSGNTIYF.

This chain links TRBV2 with TRBJ2-5; maybe TRBD2 (5 bases). This CDR3 region has 14 residues. Trimming shortened V by 5 bases and J by 1 base, and 11 bases separated the two germline ends. Germline assignment: CDR1 SNHLY and CDR2 FYNNEI. The CDR3 nucleotides read TGTGCCAGCAGTTCTCATCGGGGCCAAGAGACCCAGTACTTC. Amino acids: CASSSHRGQETQYF.

The chain combines TRBV19 with TRBJ1-2; no clear D gene. Germline CDR1 reads LNHDA; CDR2 reads SQIVND (reference sequence). This CDR3 contains 17 residues. V was trimmed by 6 bases and J by 2 bases, leaving 22 bases between them. The CDR3 nucleotides are TGTGCCAGTAGACAAGAGATAGGTGGCAGGAGGAACTATGGCTACACCTTC. As protein: CASRQEIGGRRNYGYTF.

This clone was seen a few times. The J gene is TRBJ2-2, the V gene TRBV5-4; D is ambiguous. There are 14 residues in the CDR3. Germline V CDR1 and CDR2: SGHNT, YYREEE (reference sequence). The V end was cut by 2 bases, the J end by 5 bases, with 10 bases between. This chain's CDR3 is CASSLFRKTGELFF. The CDR3 DNA reads as TGTGCCAGCAGCTTATTCAGGAAAACCGGGGAGCTGTTTTTT.